This T cell receptor (beta chain) was sequenced for a study of blood T cell repertoires in COVID-19. TCRdb's table, derived via immunoSEQ multiplex PCR, lists solely in-frame clones and lacks some. The profile shows some 99,000 clones, about 78% of them singletons. The germline V and J ends were trimmed by 0 bases and 2 bases, with 12 bases remaining between them. This CDR3 region has 16 residues. Germline V gene sequence: CDR1 SGHRS, CDR2 YFSETQ. The chain has TRBV5-1 and TRBJ2-1; the D gene is possibly TRBD1 (5 bases). This clonotype was obtained from a human donor in a cohort sampled during active or convalescent COVID-19. Sequencing was performed on peripheral blood. The CDR3 DNA reads TGCGCCAGCAGCTTGGCCCAGGGTGGCGCCTACAATGAGCAGTTCTTC. This encodes CASSLAQGGAYNEQFF.